Included here is one TCR beta chain sequence, with context. The sample comes from a study of spatial heterogeneity in lung cancer. MiXCR, run by TCRdb on the 5' RACE reads, gives a single entry per CDR3 protein. The data show some 41,000 distinct CDR3 sequences, 6.8% seen once. Per germline, CDR1 DFQATT and CDR2 SNEGSKA (reference sequence). V shed 3 bases and J shed 8 bases, with 7 bases lying between them. The CDR3 has 11 residues. As to time point: sample taken at primary tumor resection. Untreated early-stage non-small cell lung cancer patients, over 55 in total, were the donors. The sequenced material consisted of unsorted whole RNA from tumor, nontumor lung or frozen PBMC.

This clonotype originated in a female donor with early-stage non-small cell lung cancer. Sequenced here: PBMCs, sampled at surgery. V gene TRBV20-1 combines with J gene TRBJ1-4; no clear D. CDR3 sequence: CSASLSEKLFF. In DNA form, the CDR3 reads TGCAGTGCTAGCCTGTCGGAAAAACTGTTTTTT.